These T cell receptor beta chains were read from a single sample in a study of blood T cells in healthy people across ages. One entry per CDR3 protein results from TCRdb running MiXCR on the 5' RACE reads. This sample yields around 320,000 distinct CDR3 sequences, of which 25% to 30% are seen a single time; approximately 29% belongs to the top ten. Sequencing was carried out using blood. These TCRs come from a woman aged 65 to 85 in good health. Both conserved end residues are part of each CDR3. A D gene is named only where the DNA matches it firmly. Clone size, where shown, is once, few, many, or a class for clones that have expanded.

j_call v_call d_call clone_size cdr3_nt cdr3_aa
TRBJ2-7 TRBV5-1 - - TGCGCCAGCAACCCGCATGGGGGGCGAGACGAGCAGTACTTC CASNPHGGRDEQYF
TRBJ2-3 TRBV20-1 TRBD1 - TGCAGTGCTAGAACCGGAGGGGGACAGGGGGCCACAGATACGCAGTATTTT CSARTGGGQGATDTQYF
TRBJ1-4 TRBV28 TRBD1 few TGTGCCAGCAGCCCGTCAGGGGGTAGCGGGGAAAAACTGTTTTTT CASSPSGGSGEKLFF
TRBJ2-1 TRBV29-1 TRBD2 few TGCAGCGCCCGGGGGGCGGGAGGGAGCTCCTACAATGAGCAGTTCTTC CSARGAGGSSYNEQFF
TRBJ2-5 TRBV20-1 TRBD2 - TGCAGTGCTAGAGATCCCAGGGAGGGCCTTAAGACCCAGTACTTC CSARDPREGLKTQYF
TRBJ2-1 TRBV7-3 - - TGTGCCAGCAGCTTAAGAGGGGATGAGCAGTTCTTC CASSLRGDEQFF
TRBJ2-4 TRBV20-1 - few TGCAGTGCTAGACCCTCTGGGCGGGGCCAGGGAAACATTCAGTACTTC CSARPSGRGQGNIQYF
TRBJ1-1 TRBV29-1 - many TGCAGCGTTGAGGGGCACCTCAACACTGAAGCTTTCTTT CSVEGHLNTEAFF
TRBJ2-7 TRBV11-2 - few TGTGCCAGCGGGGCGTCCACCTACGAGCAGTACTTC CASGASTYEQYF
TRBJ1-3 TRBV12-3/TRBV12-4 - few TGTGCCAGCAGTTTACGCAGGGTCCCTGGAAACACCATATATTTT CASSLRRVPGNTIYF
TRBJ2-7 TRBV6-5 TRBD2 - TGTGCCAGCAGTTACTCAGCGGGAGGCTCCTACGAGCAGTACTTC CASSYSAGGSYEQYF
TRBJ2-1 TRBV6-2/TRBV6-3 TRBD2 few TGTGCCAGCACCACACCTGGGGGGTCTAGCGGGCTCTCCTACAATGAGCAGTTCTTC CASTTPGGSSGLSYNEQFF
TRBJ2-3 TRBV7-2 - few TGTGCCAGCAGCTTAGTAGGAGTCACAGATACGCAGTATTTT CASSLVGVTDTQYF
TRBJ1-4 TRBV7-2 TRBD1 few TGTGCCAGCAGCCGACACCGGACAGGGAATAATGAAAAACTGTTTTTT CASSRHRTGNNEKLFF
TRBJ2-3 TRBV29-1 TRBD1 - TGCAGCGTTGAAGAATGGCAGGGGGCAGATACGCAGTATTTT CSVEEWQGADTQYF
TRBJ2-3 TRBV5-6 TRBD1 - TGTGCCAGCAGAAAGACAGGGGGAGATACGCAGTATTTT CASRKTGGDTQYF
TRBJ2-5 TRBV25-1 - few TGTGCCAGCAGCCGAGGTACAGGGTGGCGGGGCCAAGAGACCCAGTACTTC CASSRGTGWRGQETQYF
TRBJ2-5 TRBV3-1 TRBD2 - TGTGCCAGCAGCCGGCGGACTAGCGGGAGCCAAGAGACCCAGTACTTC CASSRRTSGSQETQYF
TRBJ1-4 TRBV27 - few TGTGCCAGCAGGGGCCTTGATGCCTCAACTAATGAAAAACTGTTTTTT CASRGLDASTNEKLFF
TRBJ2-3 TRBV2 TRBD2 few TGTGCCAGCAACAGACTAGCGGGTGGGACAGATACGCAGTATTTT CASNRLAGGTDTQYF
TRBJ2-7 TRBV27 - - TGTGCCAGCAGTTGGGACCTGAGGGAGCAGTACTTC CASSWDLREQYF
TRBJ2-1 TRBV20-1 - - TGCAGTGCTAGAGTTTCCTGGGGACGGAACACTAATGAGCAGTTCTTC CSARVSWGRNTNEQFF
TRBJ2-2 TRBV12-5 TRBD2 few TGTGCTAGTGGTTTGATCGCGGGAGCGGCCAACACCGGGGAGCTGTTTTTT CASGLIAGAANTGELFF
TRBJ2-1 TRBV20-1 - - TGCAGTGCCCGCGGACAGTCTTCTACCAATGAGCAGTTCTTC CSARGQSSTNEQFF
TRBJ2-7 TRBV6-1 - - TGTGCCAGCATATCGGACGTATACGAGCAGTACTTC CASISDVYEQYF
TRBJ1-1 TRBV4-1 TRBD1 many TGCGCCAGCAGCCAAGCCAGGGGGGAGACAGCGAACACTGAAGCTTTCTTT CASSQARGETANTEAFF
TRBJ2-7 TRBV7-2 - - TGTGCCAGCAGCTCAACGTACGGCGGGACCGCTACCGAGCAGTACTTC CASSSTYGGTATEQYF
TRBJ2-7 TRBV7-9 - few TGTGCCAGCAGCCGGATCTATGGGGACTCCTACGAGCAGTACTTC CASSRIYGDSYEQYF
TRBJ1-3 TRBV28 - few TGTGCCAGCAAGCAGGGTGGTGGAAACACCATATATTTT CASKQGGGNTIYF
TRBJ1-2 TRBV28 TRBD1 - TGTGCCAGCAGGCAGACAGGGGAAGCCTACGGCTACACCTTC CASRQTGEAYGYTF
TRBJ1-5 TRBV7-2 - - TGTGCCAGCAGCCAGGGTTATAGCAATCAGCCCCAGCATTTT CASSQGYSNQPQHF
TRBJ2-1 TRBV10-1 TRBD2 few TGCGCCAGCAGTGAAGGACTAGCGGGAGGAGACAATGAGCAGTTCTTC CASSEGLAGGDNEQFF
TRBJ1-1 TRBV7-4 - - TGTGCCAGCAGCTTAGAGGGTTGTACTGAAGCTTTCTTT CASSLEGCTEAFF
TRBJ2-7 TRBV10-3 - - TGTGCCATCAGTGAGTCTAAGGGACAGCAGTACTTC CAISESKGQQYF
TRBJ1-4 TRBV2 - - TGTGCCAGCAGTGAGTCTCTAATTGCAACTAATGAAAAACTGTTTTTT CASSESLIATNEKLFF
TRBJ2-7 TRBV12-3/TRBV12-4 TRBD1 - TGTGCCAGCAGAGCCGCAGGACAGGGGAGCTCCTACGAGCAGTACTTC CASRAAGQGSSYEQYF
TRBJ2-1 TRBV6-2/TRBV6-3 - - TGTGCCAGCAGCTGGACTAGGGGGGTCTTATCCTACAATGAGCAGTTCTTC CASSWTRGVLSYNEQFF
TRBJ2-1 TRBV20-1 TRBD2 few TGCAGTGCGACTACTAGCGGGGCTTTGAATGAGCAGTTCTTC CSATTSGALNEQFF
TRBJ2-3 TRBV5-1 - - TGCGCCAGCAGCTTGGGGGAGGCGGTAGATACGCAGTATTTT CASSLGEAVDTQYF
TRBJ1-1 TRBV9 - - TGTGCCAGCAGCGTAGGGGGAGCGAACACTGAAGCTTTCTTT CASSVGGANTEAFF
TRBJ2-3 TRBV11-2 - - TGTGCCAGCAGCTTACGGACGGGAAACACTTTCACAGATACGCAGTATTTT CASSLRTGNTFTDTQYF
TRBJ2-3 TRBV28 - few TGTGCCAGCAGTTCCGTAGGGAATACGCAGTATTTT CASSSVGNTQYF
TRBJ2-3 TRBV19 TRBD2 - TGTGCCAGTAGTACTAACAGACTAGCGGGAGGGCCAGATACGCAGTATTTT CASSTNRLAGGPDTQYF
TRBJ2-3 TRBV7-2 - few TGTGCCAGCAGCCGACAGGCCTCTAGCACAGATACGCAGTATTTT CASSRQASSTDTQYF
TRBJ2-7 TRBV18 TRBD2 - TGTGTCAGCTCACCACGGCTAGCGGGAGAGTACGAGCAGTACTTC CVSSPRLAGEYEQYF
TRBJ1-1 TRBV20-1 TRBD1 - TGCAGTGCTTGGACAGGGGCTCCGAACACTGAAGCTTTCTTT CSAWTGAPNTEAFF
TRBJ2-1 TRBV28 - - TGTGCCAGCAGTCAGGCCGCTGGGGCCAATGAGCAGTTCTTC CASSQAAGANEQFF
TRBJ2-7 TRBV2 - few TGTGCCAGCAGTGAGCGGATTAACTACGAGCAGTACTTC CASSERINYEQYF
TRBJ2-1 TRBV11-2 TRBD1 few TGTGCCAGCAGCGCGGACAGGGGAAACAATGAGCAGTTCTTC CASSADRGNNEQFF
TRBJ1-1 TRBV24-1 - few TGTGCCGTCAGGGGTACAGGGTGGACTGAAGCTTTCTTT CAVRGTGWTEAFF
TRBJ2-6 TRBV7-2 - - TGTGCCAGCAGCTTACAGGGGTATGGGGCCAACGTCCTGACTTTC CASSLQGYGANVLTF
TRBJ1-2 TRBV29-1 - few TGCAGCGTTGTAGGCGACACTGGCTACACCTTC CSVVGDTGYTF
TRBJ1-6 TRBV2 - - TGTGCCAGCGGGGCCCCGAGCTCCTATAATTCACCCCTCCACTTT CASGAPSSYNSPLHF
TRBJ1-1 TRBV7-6 - - TGTGCCAGCAGCTTAGCGCTGGAGAGCACTGAAGCTTTCTTT CASSLALESTEAFF
TRBJ2-5 TRBV7-2 - - TGTGCCAGCAGCTTTAGCAGGGAGACCCAGTACTTC CASSFSRETQYF
TRBJ2-5 TRBV20-1 - - TGCAGTGCTAGCGCGGGAAAAGAGACCCAGTACTTC CSASAGKETQYF
TRBJ1-1 TRBV5-6 TRBD1 few TGTGCCAGCAGCTTCACAGGGGACACTGAAGCTTTCTTT CASSFTGDTEAFF